This T cell receptor beta chain was captured in a study of cytomegalovirus exposure and HLA in healthy donors. The wider study: Earlier, 200 million or so T cells were analyzed, and some 120 million unique TCR beta sequences were found among them. Notes on the study in general: For TCR beta chains, V- and J-gene trimming was later linked to a missense DCLRE1C variant.

Primers for the PCR totalled 60 Vbeta and 13 Jbeta. Per the study methods: Later analysis identified 65 million to 80 million unique TCR beta chains, some 10 million shared. The protocol was immunoSEQ multiplex PCR, while the TCRdb copy is restricted to in-frame clones and leaves out a portion. The D gene and trimming were derived from the DNA, and the V and J assignments and clone size from that table. The table includes about 140,000 clones, around 73% detected once. As concerns this clone: What it binds is unknown.

Germline V lookup: CDR1 MNHNS, CDR2 SASEGT. The length of the CDR3 is 15 residues. Trimming took 7 bases from V and 2 from J; bases not matched to a gene: 9. The sample taken for sequencing was PBMCs. The rearrangement uses TRBV6-1 and TRBJ2-7; TRBD2 aligns across 9 bases. The receptor was isolated from a female donor in good health and CMV-seronegative. The CDR3 DNA reads as TGTGCCAGCACCGCCGGGACTAGCAGTACCTACGAGCAGTACTTC. Translated: CASTAGTSSTYEQYF.